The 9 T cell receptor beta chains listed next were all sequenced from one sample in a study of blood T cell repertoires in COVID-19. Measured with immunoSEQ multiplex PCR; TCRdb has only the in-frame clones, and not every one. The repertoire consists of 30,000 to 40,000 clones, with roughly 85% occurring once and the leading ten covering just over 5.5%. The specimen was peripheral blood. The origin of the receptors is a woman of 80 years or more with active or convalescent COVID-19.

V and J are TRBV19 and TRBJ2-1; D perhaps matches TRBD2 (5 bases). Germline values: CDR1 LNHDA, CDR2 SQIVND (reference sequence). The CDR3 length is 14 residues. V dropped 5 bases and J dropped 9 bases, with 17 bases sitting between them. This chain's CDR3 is CASSVGPGGGEQFF. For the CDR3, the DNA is TGTGCCAGTAGTGTCGGACCCGGAGGTGGTGAGCAGTTCTTC.

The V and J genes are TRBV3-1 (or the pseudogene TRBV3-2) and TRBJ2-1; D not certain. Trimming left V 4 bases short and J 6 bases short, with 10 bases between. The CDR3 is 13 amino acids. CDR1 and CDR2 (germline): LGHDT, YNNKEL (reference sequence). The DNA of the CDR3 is TGTGCCAGCAGCCGCTTTTCGGTCAATGAGCAGTTCTTC. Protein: CASSRFSVNEQFF.

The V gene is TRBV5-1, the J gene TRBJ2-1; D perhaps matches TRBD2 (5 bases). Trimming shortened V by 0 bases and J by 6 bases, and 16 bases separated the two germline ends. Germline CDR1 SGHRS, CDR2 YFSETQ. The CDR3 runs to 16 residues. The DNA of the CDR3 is TGCGCCAGCAGCTTGGCCGTTTCGGGGTCGGGCAATGAGCAGTTCTTC. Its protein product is CASSLAVSGSGNEQFF.

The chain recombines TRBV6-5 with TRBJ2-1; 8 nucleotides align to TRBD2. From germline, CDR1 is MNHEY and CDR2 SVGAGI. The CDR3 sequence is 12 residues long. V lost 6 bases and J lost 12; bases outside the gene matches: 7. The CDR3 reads CASRSGTRGQFF. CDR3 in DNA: TGTGCCAGCAGATCCGGGACTAGGGGGCAGTTCTTC.

In DNA form, the CDR3 reads TGTGCCAGCAGCGAAGGATCGAGGGCCGGAAACACCATATATTTT. Translated, it gives CASSEGSRAGNTIYF. The chain uses TRBV27 and TRBJ1-3; D unresolved. V lost 6 bases and J lost 4, with 16 bases in between. There are 15 residues in the CDR3. Germline CDR1 MNHEY, CDR2 SMNVEV (reference sequence).

The CDR3 region has the DNA TGTGCCAGCAGTCCCCGCATAGGAGCAGGGAAAGGGGAGCTGTTTTTT. It translates to CASSPRIGAGKGELFF. The V and J genes are TRBV6-4 and TRBJ2-2; D possibly corresponds to TRBD1 (5 bases). Germline-derived CDR1 and CDR2 are MRHNA and SNTAGT. Trimming stripped 5 bases from V and 8 bases from J, with 21 bases between. This CDR3 is built from 16 residues.

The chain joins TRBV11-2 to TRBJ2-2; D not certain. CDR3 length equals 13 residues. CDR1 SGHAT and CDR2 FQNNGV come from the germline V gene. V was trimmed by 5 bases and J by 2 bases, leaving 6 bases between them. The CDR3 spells CASSNRNTGELFF. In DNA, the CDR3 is TGTGCCAGCAGCAACAGAAACACCGGGGAGCTGTTTTTT. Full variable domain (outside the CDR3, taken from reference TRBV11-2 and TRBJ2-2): EAGVAQSPRYKIIEKRQSVAFWCNPISGHATLYWYQQILGQGPKLLIQFQNNGVVDDSQLPKDRFSAERLKGVDSTLKIQPAKLEDSAVYLCASSNRNTGELFFGEGSRLTVL.

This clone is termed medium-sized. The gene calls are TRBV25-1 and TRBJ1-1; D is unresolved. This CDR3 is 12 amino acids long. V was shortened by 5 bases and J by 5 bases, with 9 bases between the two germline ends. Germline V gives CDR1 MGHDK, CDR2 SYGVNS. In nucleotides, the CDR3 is TGTGCCAGCAGTATGGGCGTAACTGAAGCTTTCTTT. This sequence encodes CASSMGVTEAFF.

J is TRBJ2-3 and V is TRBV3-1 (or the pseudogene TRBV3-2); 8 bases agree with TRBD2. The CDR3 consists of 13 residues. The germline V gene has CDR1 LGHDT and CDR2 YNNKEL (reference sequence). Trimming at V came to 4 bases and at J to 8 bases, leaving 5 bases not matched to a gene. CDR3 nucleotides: TGTGCCAGCAGCCTACCCAGCGGGGGTACGCAGTATTTT. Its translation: CASSLPSGGTQYF.